The T cell receptor (beta chain) described here comes from a study of long-term antiretroviral therapy in people with HIV. Study-level results: Once patients were on ART, diversity went higher but still fell short of transplant donor controls.

The V and J ends lost 4 bases and 2 bases respectively, with 14 bases between them. Germline lookup yields CDR1 MGHRA and CDR2 YSYEKL. The CDR3 sequence is 15 residues long. This clone has a single count. Its target is unknown. Survey level was the resolution at which the v3.0 immunoSEQ assay ran. Profiling relied on immunoSEQ multiplex PCR, and the TCRdb table lists in-frame clones only, not all of them. Of tens of thousands of clones listed, under 90% were seen once; the top ten hold under 7.5%. This sequence joins TRBV4-1 and TRBJ1-1; no definite D call. This receptor was obtained from a woman aged 25 to 39 with HIV. The sample consisted of unsorted PBMCs, taken 1.8 years before starting antiretroviral therapy. CDR3 coding DNA: TGCGCCAGCAGCCTCACAAATGGATTAAACACTGAAGCTTTCTTT. The encoded protein is CASSLTNGLNTEAFF.